These 25 T cell receptor beta chains were sequenced from one sample in a study of cytomegalovirus exposure and HLA in healthy donors. The PCR contained 60 Vbeta and 13 Jbeta primers. Sequencing was performed with immunoSEQ multiplex PCR; in TCRdb, only in-frame clones are kept and a portion is missing. This sample has tens of thousands of clones; about 50% occur once, and the top ten carry 12%. Sample: PBMCs. The origin of the receptors is a human donor in good health.

The gene calls are TRBV6-1 and TRBJ1-1; D uncertain. CDR1 is MNHNS and CDR2 is SASEGT in the germline V gene. The CDR3 is made up of 13 amino acids. Trimming took off 8 bases at V and 1 base at J, with 11 bases between the two ends. The CDR3, as DNA: TGTGCCAGCGCTCGACTCCCGAACACTGAAGCTTTCTTT. It encodes CASARLPNTEAFF.

This clone was counted a few times. The rearrangement joins TRBV29-1 to TRBJ2-3; TRBD2 matches at 8 bases. The trim removed 3 bases at V and 5 bases at J, leaving 7 bases unmatched. CDR1 SQVTM and CDR2 ANQGSEA come from the germline V gene. The CDR3 loop spans 14 amino acids. CDR3 residues: CSVEWGSGGDTQYF. Written as DNA, the CDR3 is TGCAGCGTTGAGTGGGGGAGCGGGGGAGATACGCAGTATTTT.

V is TRBV5-4 and J is TRBJ2-7; 8 bases agree with TRBD2. The V segment lost 3 bases and the J segment 5 bases; nucleotides outside the gene matches: 19. In germline, CDR1 is SGHNT, CDR2 YYREEE (reference sequence). The CDR3 length is 18 residues. The CDR3 loop reads CASSSTLSGTRRNHEQYF. The CDR3 bases are TGTGCCAGCAGCTCAACATTATCCGGGACTAGGCGCAATCACGAGCAGTACTTC.

CDR3 protein: CASSSQGLGNTIYF. CDR3 nucleotide sequence: TGCGCCAGCAGCTCGCAGGGGCTTGGAAACACCATATATTTT. V is TRBV5-1 and J is TRBJ1-3, with D perhaps TRBD1 (6 bases). V gave up 3 bases and J gave up 3 bases, with 10 bases separating them. This CDR3 has 14 residues. Germline V gene sequence: CDR1 SGHRS, CDR2 YFSETQ.

This clone was seen a handful of times. The V gene is TRBV29-1, the J gene TRBJ1-1, with 8 positions matching TRBD1. Looked up from germline, CDR1 is SQVTM and CDR2 is ANQGSEA. V lost 2 bases, J lost 4 bases, and 6 bases stayed unmatched. CDR3 length: 14 residues. The CDR3 region is CSVERSGGRTEAFF. The CDR3 bases are TGCAGCGTTGAAAGGTCAGGGGGCCGCACTGAAGCTTTCTTT.

The genes are TRBV7-8 and TRBJ2-1; 9 bases line up with TRBD1. CDR1 and CDR2 (germline): SGHVS, FQNEAQ. Trimming removed 3 bases from V and 8 bases from J; junction bases left unmatched: 2. The CDR3 runs to 13 residues. DNA for the CDR3: TGTGCCAGCAGCTTGGACAGGGGCTATGAGCAGTTCTTC. Amino acid sequence: CASSLDRGYEQFF.

This clone was counted once. The rearrangement links TRBV6-5 to TRBJ1-2, with 10 nucleotides matching TRBD1. Trimming took 4 bases from V and 4 from J; bases not matched to a gene: 6. CDR3 length: 15 residues. CDR1 is MNHEY and CDR2 is SVGAGI in the germline V gene. The CDR3 sequence is CASSWDRGVGYGYTF. CDR3 nucleotide sequence: TGTGCCAGCAGTTGGGACAGGGGCGTGGGCTATGGCTACACCTTC.

In its sample, this clone was seen a few times. V is TRBV10-3 and J is TRBJ2-3; 10 nucleotides line up with TRBD1. V shed 10 bases, J shed 3 bases, and the junction held 10 bases outside the gene matches. CDR1 is ENHRY and CDR2 is SYGVKD in the germline V gene. The CDR3 runs 15 residues. CDR3 in amino acids: CASRSGTGETDTQYF. In DNA, the CDR3 is TGTGCCAGCAGGTCCGGGACAGGGGAGACAGATACGCAGTATTTT.

The chain uses TRBV5-3 and TRBJ1-6; no clear D gene. TRBV5-3 is an ORF, and what it does is uncertain. Trimming left V 0 bases short and J 7 bases short, with 8 bases between. The CDR3 loop spans 14 amino acids. CDR3 protein: CARSLAGCNSPLHF. The CDR3 DNA reads TGTGCCAGAAGCTTGGCGGGGTGCAATTCACCCCTCCACTTT.

The chain uses TRBV9 and TRBJ2-5; D may be TRBD2 (6 bases). CDR1 and CDR2 from the germline V gene are SGDLS and YYNGEE. The CDR3 is 16 amino acids. V lost 0 bases to trimming and J lost 5 bases, with 17 bases between them. The CDR3 DNA is TGTGCCAGCAGCGTAGGACGGGCGGGACTGGGGGAGACCCAGTACTTC. It yields the protein CASSVGRAGLGETQYF.

This clone was observed a few times. The chain couples TRBV27 to TRBJ2-1; the match to TRBD1 covers 9 bases. V dropped 6 bases and J dropped 4; count of bases not matched to a gene: 7. The germline CDR1 and CDR2 sequences are MNHEY and SMNVEV (reference sequence). The CDR3 is 15 amino acids. For the CDR3, the DNA is TGTGCCAGCAGGGAACTGACAGGGGGATACAATGAGCAGTTCTTC. Amino acid sequence: CASRELTGGYNEQFF.

V is TRBV5-5 and J is TRBJ1-1, with D maybe TRBD1 (5 bases). Between the trimmed V and J ends, which lost 3 bases and 0 bases, there was a span of 9 bases. CDR1 is SGHKS, CDR2 YYEKEE, per germline (reference sequence). The CDR3 has 14 residues. The CDR3 DNA is TGTGCCAGCAGCTACAGGAGCTTGAACACTGAAGCTTTCTTT. It codes for CASSYRSLNTEAFF. The full variable domain, its missing parts supplied by reference TRBV5-5 and TRBJ1-1, is DAGVTQSPTHLIKTRGQQVTLRCSPISGHKSVSWYQQVLGQGPQFIFQYYEKEERGRGNFPDRFSARQFPNYSSELNVNALLLGDSALYLCASSYRSLNTEAFFGQGTRLTVV.

This clone was counted once. The chain has TRBV30 and TRBJ2-3, with 11 bases lining up with TRBD2. CDR3 length: 15 residues. V shed 0 bases, J shed 7 bases, and the junction held 6 bases outside the gene matches. CDR1 is GTSNPN, CDR2 SVGIG, per germline (reference sequence). CDR3 bases: TGTGCCTGGAGTGTACTAGCGGGAGAACGAAATACGCAGTATTTT. Its translation: CAWSVLAGERNTQYF.

J is TRBJ2-1 and V is TRBV15, with 9 bases that match TRBD2. The trim removed 0 bases at V and 7 bases at J, leaving 4 bases unmatched. This CDR3 is 15 amino acids long. Germline V lookup: CDR1 LNHNV, CDR2 YYDKDF (reference sequence). DNA of the CDR3: TGTGCCACCAGCAGAGATCCCCTAGCGGGGAATGAGCAGTTCTTC. Its translation: CATSRDPLAGNEQFF.

This clone showed up just a few times. The chain carries TRBV18 and TRBJ2-1, with 7 bases fitting TRBD1. This CDR3 has 16 residues. V lost 0 bases, J lost 2 bases, and 4 bases stayed unmatched. Looked up from germline, CDR1 is KGHSH and CDR2 is LQKENI. The CDR3 DNA is TGTGCCAGCTCACCACCCGGACAGGCAGCCTACAATGAGCAGTTCTTC. Its protein is CASSPPGQAAYNEQFF.

This clone came up a few times. V is TRBV6-6 and J is TRBJ1-6; 8 bases align to TRBD1. The CDR3 sequence is 14 residues long. Trimming at V came to 5 bases and at J to 8 bases, leaving 5 bases not matched to a gene. CDR1 and CDR2 from the germline V gene are MNHNY and SVGAGI (reference sequence). CDR3 in amino acids: CASSRTGGDSPLHF. The CDR3 DNA reads as TGTGCCAGCAGTCGAACAGGGGGGGATTCACCCCTCCACTTT.

The chain joins TRBV18 to TRBJ2-2; weak D call: TRBD1 (5 bases). V lost 1 base and J 0 bases, leaving 9 bases between the germline ends. The germline V gene has CDR1 KGHSH and CDR2 LQKENI. The CDR3 has 16 residues. In DNA, the CDR3 is TGTGCCAGCTCACCACGGGGCCAGCCGAACACCGGGGAGCTGTTTTTT. Translation gives CASSPRGQPNTGELFF.

This clone was recorded a few times. This chain connects TRBV19 to TRBJ1-3; the match to TRBD1 covers 9 bases. The V gene end was trimmed by 6 bases and the J gene end by 0 bases; junction bases not matched to a gene: 3. This CDR3 comprises 15 residues. Germline V gives CDR1 LNHDA, CDR2 SQIVND (reference sequence). In DNA form, the CDR3 reads TGTGCCAGTAGAGGGACAGGGCCCTCTGGAAACACCATATATTTT. Amino acid sequence: CASRGTGPSGNTIYF.

This sequence joins TRBV4-2 and TRBJ2-6; D unclear. Germline CDR1 LGHNA, CDR2 YNFKEQ. The CDR3 loop spans 16 amino acids. Deletions cut 0 bases from V and 0 bases from J, with 6 bases between. This CDR3 reads CASSQDFNSGANVLTF. DNA of the CDR3: TGTGCCAGCAGCCAAGATTTCAACTCTGGGGCCAACGTCCTGACTTTC.

This chain uses TRBV28 with TRBJ1-2, with D hard to call. CDR1 MDHEN and CDR2 SYDVKM come from the germline V gene. V lost 6 bases and J 1 base, leaving 3 bases between the germline ends. This CDR3 contains 11 residues. CDR3 nucleotides: TGTGCCAGCAGCATTAACTATGGCTACACCTTC. It codes for CASSINYGYTF.

The CDR3 sequence: CASSGRTVDSLFCGYTF. The CDR3 bases are TGTGCCAGCAGCGGTCGGACAGTAGATTCACTCTTCTGTGGCTACACCTTC. The chain combines TRBV12-1 with TRBJ1-2; the table's D call, TRBD1, has no DNA check behind it. TRBV12-1 is termed a pseudogene. This CDR3 is 17 amino acids long.

This chain joins TRBV2 and TRBJ1-1, with no clear D. Germline loops: CDR1 SNHLY, CDR2 FYNNEI. The CDR3 consists of 15 residues. V lost 3 bases, J lost 4 bases, and 15 bases lay in between. This chain's CDR3 is CASSEMGVTGTEAFF. The CDR3 DNA follows: TGTGCCAGCAGTGAGATGGGCGTGACCGGCACTGAAGCTTTCTTT.

The chain joins TRBV4-3 to TRBJ2-7; 9 bases map to TRBD2. Germline V CDR1 and CDR2: LGHNA, YSLEER. The CDR3 is 16 amino acids. V shed 4 bases and J 5 bases; nucleotides not matched to a gene: 12. This CDR3 is CASSRYVAGVEDEQYF. CDR3 coding DNA: TGCGCCAGCAGCCGTTATGTAGCGGGAGTAGAGGACGAGCAGTACTTC.

The rearrangement uses TRBV29-1 and TRBJ2-5; D is unresolved. The end of the DNA is better explained by TRBJ2-7, so the J call may be wrong. The CDR3 has 11 amino acids. The germline V gene encodes CDR1 SQVTM and CDR2 ANQGSEA. The CDR3 protein is CSVVTSYEQYF. In nucleotides, the CDR3 is TGCAGCGTTGTAACTTCCTACGAGCAGTACTTC.

The chain links TRBV29-1 to TRBJ1-5, with a tentative D call TRBD1 (6 bases). This CDR3 has 16 amino acids. V was trimmed by 6 bases and J by 2 bases, leaving 20 bases between them. In germline, CDR1 is SQVTM, CDR2 ANQGSEA. CDR3 loop: CSVLDRPNWGNQPQHF. The CDR3 DNA reads as TGCAGCGTCCTCGACAGGCCAAATTGGGGCAATCAGCCCCAGCATTTT.